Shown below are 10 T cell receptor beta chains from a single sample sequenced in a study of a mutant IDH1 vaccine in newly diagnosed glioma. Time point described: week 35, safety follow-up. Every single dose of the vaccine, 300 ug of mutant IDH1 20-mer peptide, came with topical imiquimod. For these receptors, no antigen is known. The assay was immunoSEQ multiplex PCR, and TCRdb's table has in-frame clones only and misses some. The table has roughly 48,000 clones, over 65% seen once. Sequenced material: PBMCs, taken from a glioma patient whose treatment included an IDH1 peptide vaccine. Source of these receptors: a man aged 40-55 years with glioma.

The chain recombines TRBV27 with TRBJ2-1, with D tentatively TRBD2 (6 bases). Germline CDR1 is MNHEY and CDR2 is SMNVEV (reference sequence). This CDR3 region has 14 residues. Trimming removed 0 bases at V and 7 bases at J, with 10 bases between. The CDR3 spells CASSLSAGRNEQFF. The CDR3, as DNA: TGTGCCAGCAGTTTATCGGCAGGGAGGAATGAGCAGTTCTTC.

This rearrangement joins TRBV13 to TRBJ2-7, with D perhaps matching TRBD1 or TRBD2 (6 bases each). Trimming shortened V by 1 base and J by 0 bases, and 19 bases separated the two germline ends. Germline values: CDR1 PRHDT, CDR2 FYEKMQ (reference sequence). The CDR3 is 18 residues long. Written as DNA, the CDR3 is TGTGCCAGCAGCTTAGCCGGAGGGGGGCCCCCCAACTCCTACGAGCAGTACGTC. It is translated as CASSLAGGGPPNSYEQYV.

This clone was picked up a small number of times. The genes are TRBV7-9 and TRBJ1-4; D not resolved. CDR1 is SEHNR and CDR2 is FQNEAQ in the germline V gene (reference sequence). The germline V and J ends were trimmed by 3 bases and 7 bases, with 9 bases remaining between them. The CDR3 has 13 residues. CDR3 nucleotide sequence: TGTGCCAGCAGCTTCCTGGGGAGTGAAAAACTGTTTTTT. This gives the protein CASSFLGSEKLFF. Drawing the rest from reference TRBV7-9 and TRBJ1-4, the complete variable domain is DTGVSQNPRHKITKRGQNVTFRCDPISEHNRLYWYRQTLGQGPEFLTYFQNEAQLEKSRLLSDRFSAERPKGSFSTLEIQRTEQGDSAMYLCASSFLGSEKLFFGSGTQLSVL.

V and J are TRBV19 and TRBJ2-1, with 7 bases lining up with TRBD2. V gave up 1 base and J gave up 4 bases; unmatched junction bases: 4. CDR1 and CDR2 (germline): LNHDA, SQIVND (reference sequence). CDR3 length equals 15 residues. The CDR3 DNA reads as TGTGCCAGTAGTATAGGGCTAGCGGAATACAATGAGCAGTTCTTC. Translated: CASSIGLAEYNEQFF.

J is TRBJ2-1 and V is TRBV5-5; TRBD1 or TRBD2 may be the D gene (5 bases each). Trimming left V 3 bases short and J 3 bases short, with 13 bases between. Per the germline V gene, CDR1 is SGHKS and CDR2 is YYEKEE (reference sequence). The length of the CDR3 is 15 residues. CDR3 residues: CASSYASGSYNEQFF. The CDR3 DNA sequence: TGTGCCAGCAGCTATGCATCAGGGAGCTACAATGAGCAGTTCTTC.

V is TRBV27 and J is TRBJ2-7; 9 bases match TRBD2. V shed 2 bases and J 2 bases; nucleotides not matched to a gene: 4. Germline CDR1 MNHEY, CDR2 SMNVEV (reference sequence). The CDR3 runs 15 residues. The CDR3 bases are TGTGCCAGCAGTTTAGCGGGAGGGTTCACCTACGAGCAGTACTTC. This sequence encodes CASSLAGGFTYEQYF.

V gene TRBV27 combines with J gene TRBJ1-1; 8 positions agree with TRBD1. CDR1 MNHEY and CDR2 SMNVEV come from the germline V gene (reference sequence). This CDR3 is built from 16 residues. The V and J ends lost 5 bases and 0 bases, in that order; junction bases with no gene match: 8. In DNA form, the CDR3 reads TGTGCCAGCAGTGGTGGACAGGGTCGCATGAACACTGAAGCTTTCTTT. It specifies CASSGGQGRMNTEAFF.

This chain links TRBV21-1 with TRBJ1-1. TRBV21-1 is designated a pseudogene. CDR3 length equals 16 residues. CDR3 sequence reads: CASSKVWPPEGTEAFF. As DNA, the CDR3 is TGTGCCAGCAGCAAAGTCTGGCCACCAGAGGGGACTGAAGCTTTCTTT.

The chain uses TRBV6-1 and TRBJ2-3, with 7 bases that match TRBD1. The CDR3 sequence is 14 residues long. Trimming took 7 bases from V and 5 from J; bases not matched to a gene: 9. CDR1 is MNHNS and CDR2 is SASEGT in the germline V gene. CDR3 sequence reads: CASTKDRNQDTQYF. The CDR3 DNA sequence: TGTGCCAGCACCAAGGACAGGAACCAAGATACGCAGTATTTT.

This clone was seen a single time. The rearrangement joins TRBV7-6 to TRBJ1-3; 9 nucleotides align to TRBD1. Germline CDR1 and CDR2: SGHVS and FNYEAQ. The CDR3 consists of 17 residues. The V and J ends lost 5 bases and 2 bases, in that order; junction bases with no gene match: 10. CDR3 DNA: TGTGCCAGCAGCCCCCGGGACAGGGAACTTGCTGGAAACACCATATATTTT. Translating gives CASSPRDRELAGNTIYF.